This TCR beta chain is from a study of identical twins. Whole-study findings and limits: Clonotypes of the beta chain that were abundant in cord blood carried fewer insertions (memory repertoires showed none).

Details on this clonotype: Its matching antigen is unknown.

TCRdb re-analysed the 5' RACE reads in MiXCR, keeping a single row per CDR3 protein. Among under 250,000 distinct CDR3 sequences listed, 9.4% were seen once. This CDR3 has 13 residues. CDR1 and CDR2 from the germline V gene are DFQATT and SNEGSKA (reference sequence). The V and J ends lost 3 bases and 4 bases respectively, with 12 bases between them. The clonotype comes from a young woman in good health. V and J are TRBV20-1 and TRBJ1-2; perhaps TRBD1 as D (5 bases). Sequencing was done on a sample of memory (CD45RO+) T cells sorted from blood. The CDR3: CSASAGWGYGYTF. In DNA form, the CDR3 reads TGCAGTGCTAGTGCAGGGTGGGGCTATGGCTACACCTTC.